This TCR beta chain was documented in a study of human T cells and chemical hapten exposure. There are 12 residues in the CDR3. Trimming removed 8 bases at V and 1 base at J, with 5 bases between. Germline CDR1 LGHNA, CDR2 YSLEER. TCRdb redid the calling of the 5' RACE reads with MiXCR, one entry per CDR3 protein. Of approximately 80,000 distinct CDR3 sequences listed, approximately 15% are singletons. This clonotype was detected a few times. Researchers extracted total RNA from unfractionated whole blood. The chain employs TRBV4-3 and TRBJ1-4; D not certain. The receptor comes from a female donor in good health. The CDR3 reads CASGETNEKLFF. Here the CDR3 DNA reads TGCGCCAGCGGGGAAACTAATGAAAAACTGTTTTTT.